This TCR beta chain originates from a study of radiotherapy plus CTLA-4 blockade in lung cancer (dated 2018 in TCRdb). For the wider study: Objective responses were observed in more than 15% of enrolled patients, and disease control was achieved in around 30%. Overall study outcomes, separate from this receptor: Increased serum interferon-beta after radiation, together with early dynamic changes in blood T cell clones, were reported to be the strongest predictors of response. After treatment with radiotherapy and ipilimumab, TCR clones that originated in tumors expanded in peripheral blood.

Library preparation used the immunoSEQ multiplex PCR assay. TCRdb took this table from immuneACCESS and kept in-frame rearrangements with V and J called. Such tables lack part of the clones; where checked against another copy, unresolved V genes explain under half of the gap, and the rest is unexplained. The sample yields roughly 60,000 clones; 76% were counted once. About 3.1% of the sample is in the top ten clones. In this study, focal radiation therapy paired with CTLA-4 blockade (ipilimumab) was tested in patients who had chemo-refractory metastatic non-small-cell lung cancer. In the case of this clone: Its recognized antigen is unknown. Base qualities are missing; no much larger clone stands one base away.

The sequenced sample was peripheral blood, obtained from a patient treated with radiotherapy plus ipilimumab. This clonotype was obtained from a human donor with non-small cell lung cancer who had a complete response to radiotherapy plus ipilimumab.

The DNA reads TGTGCCAGTAGCAAACAGGGGAACTACGAGCAGTACTTC. Its translation is CASSKQGNYEQYF. The chain is encoded by TRBV19 joined to TRBJ2-5, with TRBD1 identical over 7 junction bases. The DNA matches TRBJ2-7 better at its end, which makes the J call doubtful. The germline V gene (reference sequence) provides CDR1 LNHDA and CDR2 SQIVND. The CDR3 starts with the cysteine, ends with the phenylalanine, and has 13 residues. Just CDR3 DNA is preserved here, 39 bases in frame from base 1.